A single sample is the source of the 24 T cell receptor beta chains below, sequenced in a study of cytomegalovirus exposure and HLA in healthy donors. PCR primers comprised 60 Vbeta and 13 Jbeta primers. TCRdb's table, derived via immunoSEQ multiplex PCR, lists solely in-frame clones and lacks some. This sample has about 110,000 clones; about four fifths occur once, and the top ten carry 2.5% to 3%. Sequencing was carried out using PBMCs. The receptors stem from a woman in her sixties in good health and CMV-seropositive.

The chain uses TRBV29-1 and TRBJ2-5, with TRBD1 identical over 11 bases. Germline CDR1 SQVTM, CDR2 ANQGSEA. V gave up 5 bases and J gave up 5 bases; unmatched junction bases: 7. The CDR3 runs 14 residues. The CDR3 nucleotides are TGCAGCGTTTCCGGGACAGGGGGTTTTGAGACCCAGTACTTC. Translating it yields CSVSGTGGFETQYF.

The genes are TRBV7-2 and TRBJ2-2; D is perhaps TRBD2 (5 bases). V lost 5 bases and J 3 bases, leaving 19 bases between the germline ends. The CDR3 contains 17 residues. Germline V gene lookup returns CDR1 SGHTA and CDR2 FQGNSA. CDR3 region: CASSRPNTEADTGELFF. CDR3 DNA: TGTGCCAGCAGCCGCCCCAATACAGAAGCGGACACCGGGGAGCTGTTTTTT.

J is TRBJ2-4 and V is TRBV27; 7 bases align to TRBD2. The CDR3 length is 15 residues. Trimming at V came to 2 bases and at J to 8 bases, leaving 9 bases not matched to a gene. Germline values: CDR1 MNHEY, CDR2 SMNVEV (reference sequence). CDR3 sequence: CASSLTGDYRDIQYF. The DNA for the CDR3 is TGTGCCAGCAGTTTAACGGGGGACTACCGGGACATTCAGTACTTC.

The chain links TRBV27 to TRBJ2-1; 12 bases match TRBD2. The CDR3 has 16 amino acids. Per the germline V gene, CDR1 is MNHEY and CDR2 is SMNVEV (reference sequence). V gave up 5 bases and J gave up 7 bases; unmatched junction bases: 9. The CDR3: CASSTSTSGSYNEQFF. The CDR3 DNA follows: TGTGCCAGCAGTACATCGACTAGCGGGAGTTATAATGAGCAGTTCTTC.

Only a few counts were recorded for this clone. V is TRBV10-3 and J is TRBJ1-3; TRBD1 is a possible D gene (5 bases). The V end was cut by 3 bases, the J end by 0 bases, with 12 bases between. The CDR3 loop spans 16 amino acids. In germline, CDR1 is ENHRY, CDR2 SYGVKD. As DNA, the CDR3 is TGTGCCATCAGTGACGACAGTGTACACTCTGGAAACACCATATATTTT. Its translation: CAISDDSVHSGNTIYF.

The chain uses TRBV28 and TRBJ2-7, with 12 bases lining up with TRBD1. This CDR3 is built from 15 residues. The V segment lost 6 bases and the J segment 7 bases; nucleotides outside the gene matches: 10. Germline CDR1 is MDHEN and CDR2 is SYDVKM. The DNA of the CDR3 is TGTGCCAGCAGCTTTCCCCGGGACAGGGGGCATGAGCAGTACTTC. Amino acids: CASSFPRDRGHEQYF.

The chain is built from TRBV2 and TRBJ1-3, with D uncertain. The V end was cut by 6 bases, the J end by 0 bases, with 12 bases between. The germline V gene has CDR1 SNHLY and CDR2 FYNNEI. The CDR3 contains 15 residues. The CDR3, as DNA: TGTGCCAGCAGGGCCACACTAGGCTCTGGAAACACCATATATTTT. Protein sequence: CASRATLGSGNTIYF. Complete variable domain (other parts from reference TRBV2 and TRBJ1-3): EPEVTQTPSHQVTQMGQEVILRCVPISNHLYFYWYRQILGQKVEFLVSFYNNEISEKSEIFDDQFSVERPDGSNFTLKIRSTKLEDSAMYFCASRATLGSGNTIYFGEGSWLTVV.

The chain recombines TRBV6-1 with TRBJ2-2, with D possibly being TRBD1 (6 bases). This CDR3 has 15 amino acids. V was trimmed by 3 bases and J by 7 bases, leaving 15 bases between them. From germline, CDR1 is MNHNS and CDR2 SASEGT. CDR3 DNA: TGTGCCAGCAGTGATGCAGGGGCGGGCGGCGGGGAGCTGTTTTTT. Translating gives CASSDAGAGGGELFF.

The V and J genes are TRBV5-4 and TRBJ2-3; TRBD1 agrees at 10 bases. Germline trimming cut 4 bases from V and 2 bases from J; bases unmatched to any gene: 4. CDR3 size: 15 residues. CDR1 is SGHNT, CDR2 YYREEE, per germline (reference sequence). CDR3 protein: CASSRGQGYTDTQYF. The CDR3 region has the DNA TGTGCCAGCAGCAGGGGACAGGGGTACACAGATACGCAGTATTTT.

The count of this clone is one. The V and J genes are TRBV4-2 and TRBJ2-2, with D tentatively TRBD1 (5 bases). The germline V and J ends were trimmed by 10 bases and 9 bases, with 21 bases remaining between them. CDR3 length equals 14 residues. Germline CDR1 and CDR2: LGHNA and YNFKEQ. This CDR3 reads CATTNIGQVRELFF. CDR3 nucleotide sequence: TGTGCCACAACTAATATTGGACAAGTCCGGGAGCTGTTTTTT.

This chain's CDR3 is CATRRDNQPQHF. CDR3 nucleotides: TGTGCCACCAGGAGGGATAATCAGCCCCAGCATTTT. The chain couples TRBV15 to TRBJ1-5, with unresolved D. V dropped 6 bases and J dropped 4 bases, with 7 bases sitting between them. The CDR3 runs 12 residues. Germline assignment: CDR1 LNHNV and CDR2 YYDKDF (reference sequence).

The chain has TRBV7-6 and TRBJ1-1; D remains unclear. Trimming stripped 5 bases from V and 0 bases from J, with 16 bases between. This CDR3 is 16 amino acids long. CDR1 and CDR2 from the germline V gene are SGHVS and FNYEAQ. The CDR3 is CASSRLSTTMNTEAFF. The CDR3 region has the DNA TGTGCCAGCAGCCGCCTGAGCACTACCATGAACACTGAAGCTTTCTTT.

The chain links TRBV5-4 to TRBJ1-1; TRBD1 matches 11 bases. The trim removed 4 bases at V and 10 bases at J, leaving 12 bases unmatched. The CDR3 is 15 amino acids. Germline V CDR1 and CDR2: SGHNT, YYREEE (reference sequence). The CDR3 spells CASSRVRDRGGGAFF. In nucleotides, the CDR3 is TGTGCCAGCAGCCGCGTAAGGGACAGGGGGGGTGGAGCTTTCTTT.

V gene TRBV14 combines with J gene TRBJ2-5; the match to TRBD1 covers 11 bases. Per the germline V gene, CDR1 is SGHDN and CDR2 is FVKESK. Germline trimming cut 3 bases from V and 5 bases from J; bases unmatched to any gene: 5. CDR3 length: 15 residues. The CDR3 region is CASSQRTGGLETQYF. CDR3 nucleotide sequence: TGTGCCAGCAGCCAGAGGACAGGGGGCCTTGAGACCCAGTACTTC.

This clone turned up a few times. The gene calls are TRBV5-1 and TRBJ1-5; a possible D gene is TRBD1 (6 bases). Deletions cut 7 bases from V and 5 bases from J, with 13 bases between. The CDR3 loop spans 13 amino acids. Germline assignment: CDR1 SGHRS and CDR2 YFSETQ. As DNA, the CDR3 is TGCGCCAGCCGACAGGACCGCTATCAGCCCCAGCATTTT. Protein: CASRQDRYQPQHF.

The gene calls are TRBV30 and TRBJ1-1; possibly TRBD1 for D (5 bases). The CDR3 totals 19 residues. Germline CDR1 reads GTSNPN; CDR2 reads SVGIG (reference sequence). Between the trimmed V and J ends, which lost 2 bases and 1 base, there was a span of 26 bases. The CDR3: CAWSPKPLFVGGGNTEAFF. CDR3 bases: TGTGCCTGGAGTCCAAAACCTCTTTTTGTGGGCGGGGGGAACACTGAAGCTTTCTTT.

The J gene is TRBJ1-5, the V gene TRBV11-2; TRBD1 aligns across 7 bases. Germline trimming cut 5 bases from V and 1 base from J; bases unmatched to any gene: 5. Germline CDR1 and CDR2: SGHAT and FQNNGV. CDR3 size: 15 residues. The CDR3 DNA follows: TGTGCCAGCAGCCCTAAGACAGGGAGCAATCAGCCCCAGCATTTT. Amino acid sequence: CASSPKTGSNQPQHF. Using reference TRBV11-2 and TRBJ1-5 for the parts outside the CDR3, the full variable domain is EAGVAQSPRYKIIEKRQSVAFWCNPISGHATLYWYQQILGQGPKLLIQFQNNGVVDDSQLPKDRFSAERLKGVDSTLKIQPAKLEDSAVYLCASSPKTGSNQPQHFGDGTRLSIL.

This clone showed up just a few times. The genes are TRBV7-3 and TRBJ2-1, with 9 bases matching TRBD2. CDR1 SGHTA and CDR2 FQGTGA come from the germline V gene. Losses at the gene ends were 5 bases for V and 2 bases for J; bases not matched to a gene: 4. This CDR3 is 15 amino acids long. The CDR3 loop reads CASSPTSGPYNEQFF. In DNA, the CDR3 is TGTGCCAGCAGCCCAACTAGCGGGCCCTACAATGAGCAGTTCTTC.

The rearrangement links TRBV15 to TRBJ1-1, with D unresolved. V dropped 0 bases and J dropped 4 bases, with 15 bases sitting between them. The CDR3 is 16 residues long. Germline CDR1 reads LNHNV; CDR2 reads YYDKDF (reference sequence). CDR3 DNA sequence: TGTGCCACCAGCAGAGAGGGGAGGGCTATGGCCACTGAAGCTTTCTTT. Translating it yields CATSREGRAMATEAFF.

The CDR3 region has the DNA TGTGCCAGCAGCTTGCTAGCGGGAGGGGGTACGCAGTATTTT. It specifies CASSLLAGGGTQYF. This sequence joins TRBV5-4 and TRBJ2-3; 12 nucleotides match TRBD2. The CDR3 runs to 14 residues. Germline assignment: CDR1 SGHNT and CDR2 YYREEE (reference sequence). The V and J ends lost 1 base and 8 bases, in that order; junction bases with no gene match: 2.

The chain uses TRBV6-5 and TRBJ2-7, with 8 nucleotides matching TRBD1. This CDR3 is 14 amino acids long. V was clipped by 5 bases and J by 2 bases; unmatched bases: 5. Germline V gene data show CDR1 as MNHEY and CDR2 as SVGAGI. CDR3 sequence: CASSRDRPPYEQYF. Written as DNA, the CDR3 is TGTGCCAGCAGTAGGGACAGGCCCCCCTACGAGCAGTACTTC.

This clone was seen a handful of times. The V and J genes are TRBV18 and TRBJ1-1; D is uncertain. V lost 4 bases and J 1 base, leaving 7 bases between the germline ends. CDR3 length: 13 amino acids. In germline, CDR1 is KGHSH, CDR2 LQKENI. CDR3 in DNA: TGTGCCAGCTCACTCGCAGAGAACACTGAAGCTTTCTTT. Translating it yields CASSLAENTEAFF.

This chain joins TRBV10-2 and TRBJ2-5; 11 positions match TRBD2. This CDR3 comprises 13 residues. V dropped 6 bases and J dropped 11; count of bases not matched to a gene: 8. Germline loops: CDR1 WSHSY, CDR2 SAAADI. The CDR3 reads CASRLAGVGEQYF. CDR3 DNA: TGCGCCAGCAGACTAGCGGGAGTGGGGGAGCAGTACTTC.

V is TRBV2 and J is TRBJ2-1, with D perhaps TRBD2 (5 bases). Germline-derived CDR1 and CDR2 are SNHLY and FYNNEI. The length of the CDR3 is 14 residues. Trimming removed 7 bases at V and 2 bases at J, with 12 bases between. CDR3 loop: CASTPQAAYNEQFF. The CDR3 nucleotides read TGTGCCAGCACCCCCCAAGCGGCCTACAATGAGCAGTTCTTC.